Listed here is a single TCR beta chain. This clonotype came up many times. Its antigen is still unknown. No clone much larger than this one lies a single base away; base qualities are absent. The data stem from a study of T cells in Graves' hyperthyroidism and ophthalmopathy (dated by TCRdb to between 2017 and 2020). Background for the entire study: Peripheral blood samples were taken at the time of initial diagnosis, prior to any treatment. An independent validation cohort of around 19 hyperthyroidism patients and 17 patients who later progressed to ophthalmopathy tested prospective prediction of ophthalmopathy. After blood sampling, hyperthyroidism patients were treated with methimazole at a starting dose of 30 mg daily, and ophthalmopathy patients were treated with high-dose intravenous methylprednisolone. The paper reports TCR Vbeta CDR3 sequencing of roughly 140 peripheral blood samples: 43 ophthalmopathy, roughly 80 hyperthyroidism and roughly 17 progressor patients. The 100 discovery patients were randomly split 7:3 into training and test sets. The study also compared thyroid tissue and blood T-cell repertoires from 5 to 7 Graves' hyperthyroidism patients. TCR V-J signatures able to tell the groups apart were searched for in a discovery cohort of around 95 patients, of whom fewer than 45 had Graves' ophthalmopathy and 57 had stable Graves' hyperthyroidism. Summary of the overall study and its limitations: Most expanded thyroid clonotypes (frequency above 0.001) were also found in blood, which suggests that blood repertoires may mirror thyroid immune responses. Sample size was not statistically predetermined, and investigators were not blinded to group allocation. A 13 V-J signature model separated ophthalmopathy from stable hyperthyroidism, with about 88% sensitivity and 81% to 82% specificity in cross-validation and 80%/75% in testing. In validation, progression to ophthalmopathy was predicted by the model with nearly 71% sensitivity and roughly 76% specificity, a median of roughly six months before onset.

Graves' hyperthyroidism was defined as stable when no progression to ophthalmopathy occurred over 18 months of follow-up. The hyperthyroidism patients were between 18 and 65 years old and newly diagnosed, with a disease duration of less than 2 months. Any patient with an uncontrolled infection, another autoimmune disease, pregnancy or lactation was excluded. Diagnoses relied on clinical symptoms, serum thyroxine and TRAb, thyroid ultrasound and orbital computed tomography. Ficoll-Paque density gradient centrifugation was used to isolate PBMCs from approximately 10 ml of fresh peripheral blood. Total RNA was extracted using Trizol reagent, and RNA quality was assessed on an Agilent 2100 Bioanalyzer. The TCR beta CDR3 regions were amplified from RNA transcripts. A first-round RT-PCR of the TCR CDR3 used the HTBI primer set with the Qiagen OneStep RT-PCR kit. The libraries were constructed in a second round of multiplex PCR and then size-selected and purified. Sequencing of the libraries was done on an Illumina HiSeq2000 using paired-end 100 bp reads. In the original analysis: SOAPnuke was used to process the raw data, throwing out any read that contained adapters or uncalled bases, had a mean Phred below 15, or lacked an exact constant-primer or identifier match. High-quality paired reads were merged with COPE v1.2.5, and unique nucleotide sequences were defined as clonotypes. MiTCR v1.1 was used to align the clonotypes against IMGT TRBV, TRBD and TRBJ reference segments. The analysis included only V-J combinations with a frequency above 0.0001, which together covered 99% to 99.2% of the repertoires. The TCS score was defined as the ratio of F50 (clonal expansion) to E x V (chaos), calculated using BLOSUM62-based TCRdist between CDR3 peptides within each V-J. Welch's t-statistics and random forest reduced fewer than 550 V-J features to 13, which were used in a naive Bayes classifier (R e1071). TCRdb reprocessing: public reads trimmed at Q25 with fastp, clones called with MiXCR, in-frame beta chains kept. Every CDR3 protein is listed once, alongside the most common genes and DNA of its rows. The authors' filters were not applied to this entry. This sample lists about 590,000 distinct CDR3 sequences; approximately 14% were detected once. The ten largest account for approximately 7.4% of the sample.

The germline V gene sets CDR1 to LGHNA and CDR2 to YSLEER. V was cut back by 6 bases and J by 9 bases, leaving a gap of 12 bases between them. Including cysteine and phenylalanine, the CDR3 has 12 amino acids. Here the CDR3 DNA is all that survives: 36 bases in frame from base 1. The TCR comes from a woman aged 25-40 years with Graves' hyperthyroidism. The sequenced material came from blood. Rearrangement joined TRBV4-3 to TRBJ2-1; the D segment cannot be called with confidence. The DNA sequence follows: TGCGCCAGCAGGGCGCGTAACGGTGAGCAGTTCTTC. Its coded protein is CASRARNGEQFF.